A single sample gave rise to the 23 T cell receptor beta chains below, sequenced in a study of blood T cell repertoires in COVID-19. TCRdb keeps only in-frame clones here, not all; method: immunoSEQ multiplex PCR. This table has just over 300,000 clones, roughly 86% appearing once. Material for sequencing was PBMCs or T cells enriched from blood (not recorded which). All receptors come from a young woman who had recovered from COVID-19.

The rearrangement links TRBV7-2 to TRBJ2-1, with D perhaps TRBD1 (6 bases). The CDR3 extends over 15 amino acids. Germline V lookup: CDR1 SGHTA, CDR2 FQGNSA. Between the trimmed V and J ends, which lost 5 bases and 0 bases, there was a span of 11 bases. The CDR3 sequence is CASSPDRFSYNEQFF. DNA of the CDR3: TGTGCCAGCAGCCCCGACAGGTTCTCCTACAATGAGCAGTTCTTC.

This clone showed up just once. The V call is TRBV7-3, the J call TRBJ1-2, with D uncertain. The CDR3 runs 14 residues. Looked up from germline, CDR1 is SGHTA and CDR2 is FQGTGA. Between the trimmed V and J ends, which lost 0 bases and 3 bases, there was a span of 8 bases. The CDR3 here is CASSLTGEDYGYTF. CDR3 nucleotide sequence: TGTGCCAGCAGCTTAACGGGTGAGGACTATGGCTACACCTTC.

The chain uses TRBV11-2 and TRBJ1-1; no clear D. With 2 bases removed from V and 0 bases from J, the gap between germline ends came to 10 bases. Germline assignment: CDR1 SGHAT and CDR2 FQNNGV. This CDR3 is built from 15 residues. CDR3 DNA: TGTGCCAGCAGCTTATCTTACAGCATGAACACTGAAGCTTTCTTT. This translates into CASSLSYSMNTEAFF.

The chain uses TRBV28 and TRBJ1-6; 10 positions agree with TRBD1. V was clipped by 6 bases and J by 9 bases; unmatched bases: 8. The CDR3 is 15 residues long. Germline assignment: CDR1 MDHEN and CDR2 SYDVKM. The CDR3 bases are TGTGCCAGCAGCAGACAGGGGGCGGCTGGTTCACCCCTCCACTTT. This encodes CASSRQGAAGSPLHF.

The chain links TRBV28 to TRBJ1-2; 7 bases match TRBD1. This CDR3 comprises 11 residues. The germline gives CDR1 MDHEN, CDR2 SYDVKM. Losses at the gene ends were 3 bases for V and 12 bases for J; bases not matched to a gene: 4. CDR3 sequence: CASSLGDSNTF. CDR3 nucleotide sequence: TGTGCCAGCAGTTTGGGGGACAGTAACACCTTC.

The chain has TRBV11-2 and TRBJ1-4; 7 nucleotides match TRBD1. This CDR3 contains 14 residues. J gave up 7 bases and V 0 bases, and 2 bases lay outside the gene matches. The germline CDR1 and CDR2 sequences are SGHAT and FQNNGV. CDR3 in DNA: TGTGCCAGCAGCTTAGAGAGGGACAGTGAAAAACTGTTTTTT. This sequence encodes CASSLERDSEKLFF. Full variable domain (outside the CDR3, taken from reference TRBV11-2 and TRBJ1-4): EAGVAQSPRYKIIEKRQSVAFWCNPISGHATLYWYQQILGQGPKLLIQFQNNGVVDDSQLPKDRFSAERLKGVDSTLKIQPAKLEDSAVYLCASSLERDSEKLFFGSGTQLSVL.

V and J are TRBV9 and TRBJ1-2; D not certain. CDR1 and CDR2 (germline): SGDLS, YYNGEE. V lost 3 bases and J 6 bases, leaving 12 bases between the germline ends. This CDR3 comprises 13 residues. CDR3 amino acids: CASSAIPGDGYTF. The CDR3 DNA reads TGTGCCAGCAGCGCGATACCCGGGGATGGCTACACCTTC. The full variable domain, in which reference TRBV9 and TRBJ1-2 provide the parts outside the CDR3, is DSGVTQTPKHLITATGQRVTLRCSPRSGDLSVYWYQQSLDQGLQFLIQYYNGEERAKGNILERFSAQQFPDLHSELNLSSLELGDSALYFCASSAIPGDGYTFGSGTRLTVV.

The chain joins TRBV7-6 to TRBJ2-7, with TRBD1 matching 8 bases. V shed 0 bases, J shed 2 bases, and the junction held 9 bases outside the gene matches. This CDR3 comprises 17 residues. Per the germline V gene, CDR1 is SGHVS and CDR2 is FNYEAQ. Here the CDR3 DNA reads TGTGCCAGCAGCTTAGCCCACGGGACAGGCCTCCCCTACGAGCAGTACTTC. Translated: CASSLAHGTGLPYEQYF. Full variable domain (remainder filled in from reference TRBV7-6 and TRBJ2-7): GAGVSQSPRYKVTKRGQDVALRCDPISGHVSLYWYRQALGQGPEFLTYFNYEAQQDKSGLPNDRFSAERPEGSISTLTIQRTEQRDSAMYRCASSLAHGTGLPYEQYFGPGTRLTVT.

The rearrangement joins TRBV5-1 to TRBJ2-1; TRBD2 agrees at 16 bases. Per the germline V gene, CDR1 is SGHRS and CDR2 is YFSETQ. V lost 3 bases to trimming and J lost 4 bases; unmatched junction nucleotides: 13. This CDR3 has 20 amino acids. CDR3 protein: CASSSPGGTSGGARYNEQFF. CDR3 sequence (DNA): TGCGCCAGCAGCTCCCCCGGTGGGACTAGCGGGGGGGCCAGGTACAATGAGCAGTTCTTC.

This clone was picked up one time. The CDR3 DNA reads TGTGCCAGTAGTTCACCTGGACGACAGGGTGTAACTAATGAAAAACTGTTTTTT. Residues: CASSSPGRQGVTNEKLFF. The V gene is TRBV19, the J gene TRBJ1-4, with 7 bases aligning to TRBD1. There are 18 residues in the CDR3. The trim removed 5 bases at V and 1 base at J, leaving 13 bases unmatched. Per the germline V gene, CDR1 is LNHDA and CDR2 is SQIVND (reference sequence).

The chain recombines TRBV10-3 with TRBJ2-1; 11 bases align to TRBD2. Germline CDR1 ENHRY, CDR2 SYGVKD. The CDR3 sequence is 14 residues long. V was pared by 7 bases and J by 4 bases, with 3 bases of the junction left unmatched. The CDR3 DNA reads as TGTGCCATCATGGGGACTAGCGGATACAATGAGCAGTTCTTC. Encoded protein: CAIMGTSGYNEQFF.

The chain recombines TRBV7-2 with TRBJ2-5; D is perhaps TRBD2 (6 bases). V was trimmed by 4 bases and J by 1 base, leaving 13 bases between them. In germline, CDR1 is SGHTA, CDR2 FQGNSA. CDR3 length: 15 residues. The CDR3 nucleotides read TGTGCCAGCAGCTCCTGGGACTTGAGCCAAGAGACCCAGTACTTC. Translating gives CASSSWDLSQETQYF. The entire variable domain, with the rest obtained from reference TRBV7-2 and TRBJ2-5, is as follows: GAGVSQSPSNKVTEKGKDVELRCDPISGHTALYWYRQSLGQGLEFLIYFQGNSAPDKSGLPSDRFSAERTGGSVSTLTIQRTQQEDSAVYLCASSSWDLSQETQYFGPGTRLLVL.

The genes are TRBV7-9 and TRBJ1-3; maybe TRBD1 (5 bases). V was clipped by 5 bases and J by 3 bases, with 17 bases between them. CDR1 and CDR2 from the germline V gene are SEHNR and FQNEAQ (reference sequence). The CDR3 is 16 residues long. CDR3 coding DNA: TGTGCCAGCAGCCCACACGCTACAGGCCTTGGAAACACCATATATTTT. Protein product: CASSPHATGLGNTIYF.

This chain connects TRBV7-3 to TRBJ2-3, with 8 nucleotides matching TRBD2. The CDR3 spans 16 residues. Germline V gives CDR1 SGHTA, CDR2 FQGTGA. With 5 bases clipped from V and 1 base from J, the junction kept 8 bases outside the gene matches. Written as DNA, the CDR3 is TGTGCCAGCAGCCTGAGTGGACTAGCCGGCACAGATACGCAGTATTTT. It specifies CASSLSGLAGTDTQYF.

J is TRBJ2-1 and V is TRBV2, with TRBD2 matching 13 bases. The CDR3 has 15 amino acids. Germline loops: CDR1 SNHLY, CDR2 FYNNEI. Trimming at V came to 6 bases and at J to 6 bases, leaving 5 bases not matched to a gene. The CDR3 reads CASRRTSGGSNEQFF. As DNA, the CDR3 is TGTGCCAGCAGAAGGACTAGCGGGGGCAGCAATGAGCAGTTCTTC.

V and J are TRBV28 and TRBJ1-5; 7 bases align to TRBD1. The CDR3 runs 15 residues. The V segment lost 5 bases and the J segment 1 base; nucleotides outside the gene matches: 5. Germline V lookup: CDR1 MDHEN, CDR2 SYDVKM. The CDR3 DNA sequence: TGTGCCAGCAGTCTTGGGACAGCAAGCAATCAGCCCCAGCATTTT. Its translation is CASSLGTASNQPQHF.

The rearrangement uses TRBV18 and TRBJ1-3; TRBD1 matches at 9 bases. The CDR3 runs to 16 residues. V was clipped by 5 bases and J by 3 bases; unmatched bases: 8. Germline V gives CDR1 KGHSH, CDR2 LQKENI. CDR3 in amino acids: CASSGTGGADGNTIYF. In DNA, the CDR3 is TGTGCCAGCTCAGGAACAGGGGGCGCTGATGGAAACACCATATATTTT.

This chain connects TRBV7-3 to TRBJ1-2, with 8 bases fitting TRBD1. V shed 2 bases, J shed 2 bases, and the junction held 4 bases outside the gene matches. This CDR3 is built from 15 residues. CDR1 SGHTA and CDR2 FQGTGA come from the germline V gene. The DNA of the CDR3 is TGTGCCAGCAGCTTAGGACAGGGCGGAAACTATGGCTACACCTTC. Translating gives CASSLGQGGNYGYTF.

This chain links TRBV18 with TRBJ2-1; D possibly corresponds to TRBD2 (5 bases). In germline, CDR1 is KGHSH, CDR2 LQKENI. V was pared by 0 bases and J by 6 bases, with 15 bases between. CDR3 length: 16 residues. Here the CDR3 DNA reads TGTGCCAGCTCACCACCGGATAGCGCCTACGGCAATGAGCAGTTCTTC. It codes for CASSPPDSAYGNEQFF.

The rearrangement links TRBV15 to TRBJ2-7, with 7 bases lining up with TRBD1. V lost 3 bases and J lost 6; bases outside the gene matches: 17. This CDR3 has 17 amino acids. CDR1 and CDR2 from the germline V gene are LNHNV and YYDKDF (reference sequence). In DNA, the CDR3 is TGTGCCACCAGCAGCACCGGCGCGGACAGGTACCTTGGCGAGCAGTACTTC. Translation gives CATSSTGADRYLGEQYF.

The gene calls are TRBV11-3 and TRBJ2-3, with D possibly matching TRBD2 (5 bases). Trimming took off 5 bases at V and 3 bases at J, with 12 bases between the two ends. This CDR3 has 14 amino acids. The germline V gene has CDR1 SGHNT and CDR2 YENEEA. DNA of the CDR3: TGTGCCAGCAGCCCAGGAGGAGATACAGATACGCAGTATTTT. Protein: CASSPGGDTDTQYF.

This sequence joins TRBV3-1 (or the pseudogene TRBV3-2) and TRBJ1-6; 10 bases match TRBD1. Germline loops: CDR1 LGHDT, CDR2 YNNKEL (reference sequence). J lost 8 bases, V lost 7 bases, and 17 bases had no gene match. The CDR3 is 18 amino acids. The chain's CDR3 is CASNRILGGGQGYSPLHF. The DNA of the CDR3 is TGTGCCAGCAACCGAATCCTAGGGGGGGGACAGGGGTATTCACCCCTCCACTTT.

This chain connects TRBV11-2 to TRBJ1-5; 7 bases are a match to TRBD1. CDR3 length: 15 residues. CDR1 and CDR2 (germline): SGHAT, FQNNGV. Unmatched junction bases numbered 7, after V lost 4 bases and J lost 4 bases. The CDR3 DNA sequence: TGTGCCAGCAGCTCCTCCGGACAGGATAATCAGCCCCAGCATTTT. Encoded protein: CASSSSGQDNQPQHF.